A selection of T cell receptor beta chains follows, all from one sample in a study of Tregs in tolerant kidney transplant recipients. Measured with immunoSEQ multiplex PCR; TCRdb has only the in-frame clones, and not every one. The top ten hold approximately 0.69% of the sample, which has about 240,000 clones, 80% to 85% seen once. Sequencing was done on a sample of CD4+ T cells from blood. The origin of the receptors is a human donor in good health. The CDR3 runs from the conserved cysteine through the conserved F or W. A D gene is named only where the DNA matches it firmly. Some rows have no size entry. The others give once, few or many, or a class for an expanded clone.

CDR3 protein: CASSGGAYNEQFF
CDR3 DNA: TGCGCCAGCAGCGGGGGGGCCTACAATGAGCAGTTCTTC
V gene: TRBV5-1
clone size: .
D gene: TRBD2
J gene: TRBJ2-1

CDR3 protein: CASTAERPNTGELFF
CDR3 DNA: TGTGCCAGTACCGCGGAGCGGCCGAACACCGGGGAGCTGTTTTTT
V gene: TRBV19
clone size: .
D gene: .
J gene: TRBJ2-2

CDR3 protein: CASRFRENSYNEQFF
CDR3 DNA: TGTGCCAGCAGATTCAGGGAGAACTCCTACAATGAGCAGTTCTTC
V gene: TRBV27
clone size: .
D gene: .
J gene: TRBJ2-1

CDR3 protein: CASSTLTRNTEAFF
CDR3 DNA: TGTGCCAGCAGCACCCTGACACGGAACACTGAAGCTTTCTTT
V gene: TRBV5-6
clone size: .
D gene: .
J gene: TRBJ1-1

CDR3 protein: CASSLKQGLGQYF
CDR3 DNA: TGCGCCAGCAGCTTGAAGCAGGGTTTGGGGCAGTACTTC
V gene: TRBV5-1
clone size: .
D gene: .
J gene: TRBJ2-7

CDR3 protein: CASSLNLGPNEKLFF
CDR3 DNA: TGTGCCAGCAGCTTGAATCTGGGGCCTAATGAAAAACTGTTTTTT
V gene: TRBV5-4
clone size: .
D gene: .
J gene: TRBJ1-4

CDR3 protein: CASSLESIGISADTQYF
CDR3 DNA: TGCGCCAGCAGCTTGGAGAGTATCGGAATATCCGCAGATACGCAGTATTTT
V gene: TRBV5-1
clone size: .
D gene: .
J gene: TRBJ2-3

CDR3 protein: CASSHGQGVEGYTF
CDR3 DNA: TGCGCCAGCAGCCATGGACAGGGGGTGGAAGGTTACACCTTC
V gene: TRBV5-1
clone size: .
D gene: TRBD1
J gene: TRBJ1-2

CDR3 protein: CASSMGSGGSAKNIQYF
CDR3 DNA: TGTGCCAGTAGTATGGGTTCTGGGGGATCAGCCAAAAACATTCAGTACTTC
V gene: TRBV19
clone size: .
D gene: .
J gene: TRBJ2-4

CDR3 protein: CASTIGTGGYEQYF
CDR3 DNA: TGCGCCAGCACGATTGGGACAGGGGGCTACGAGCAGTACTTC
V gene: TRBV5-1
clone size: .
D gene: TRBD1
J gene: TRBJ2-7

CDR3 protein: CASSGTGGPQETQYF
CDR3 DNA: TGCGCCAGCAGCGGAACGGGAGGGCCCCAAGAGACCCAGTACTTC
V gene: TRBV5-1
clone size: .
D gene: TRBD2
J gene: TRBJ2-5

CDR3 protein: CASSFAQGTNYGYTF
CDR3 DNA: TGTGCCAGCAGCTTTGCACAGGGCACTAACTATGGCTACACCTTC
V gene: TRBV7-2
clone size: .
D gene: .
J gene: TRBJ1-2

CDR3 protein: CASSFVGTYDTGELFF
CDR3 DNA: TGTGCCAGCAGCTTCGTCGGGACCTACGACACCGGGGAGCTGTTTTTT
V gene: TRBV7-8
clone size: .
D gene: .
J gene: TRBJ2-2

CDR3 protein: CASSYEGPVNSPLHF
CDR3 DNA: TGTGCCAGCAGTTACGAGGGTCCGGTAAATTCACCCCTCCACTTT
V gene: TRBV6-6
clone size: .
D gene: .
J gene: TRBJ1-6

CDR3 protein: CASSLNRGHQETQYF
CDR3 DNA: TGTGCCAGCAGCTTAAACAGGGGGCACCAAGAGACCCAGTACTTC
V gene: TRBV11-2
clone size: .
D gene: TRBD1
J gene: TRBJ2-5

CDR3 protein: CASSQGEIAGPGDNEQFF
CDR3 DNA: TGCGCCAGCAGCCAAGGGGAAATAGCGGGACCTGGGGACAATGAGCAGTTCTTC
V gene: TRBV4-1
clone size: few
D gene: TRBD2
J gene: TRBJ2-1

CDR3 protein: CASGGRGGIYEQYF
CDR3 DNA: TGTGCCAGTGGTGGACGAGGGGGGATCTACGAGCAGTACTTC
V gene: TRBV19
clone size: .
D gene: .
J gene: TRBJ2-7

CDR3 protein: CASSLGAQVYEQYF
CDR3 DNA: TGTGCCAGCAGCTTAGGAGCCCAGGTCTACGAGCAGTACTTC
V gene: TRBV7-8
clone size: .
D gene: .
J gene: TRBJ2-7

CDR3 protein: CASSPGQGAMNTEAFF
CDR3 DNA: TGCGCCAGCAGCCCGGGACAGGGGGCGATGAACACTGAAGCTTTCTTT
V gene: TRBV4-1
clone size: .
D gene: TRBD1
J gene: TRBJ1-1

CDR3 protein: CASSSGTNGVTGELFF
CDR3 DNA: TGTGCCAGCAGTTCCGGGACCAACGGGGTCACCGGGGAGCTGTTTTTT
V gene: TRBV5-6
clone size: few
D gene: .
J gene: TRBJ2-2

CDR3 protein: CASSERIGGSSYEQYF
CDR3 DNA: TGTGCCAGCAGTGAAAGAATCGGGGGTAGCTCCTACGAGCAGTACTTC
V gene: TRBV2
clone size: .
D gene: .
J gene: TRBJ2-7

CDR3 protein: CASSPEAGLGNYGYTF
CDR3 DNA: TGCGCCAGCAGCCCGGAGGCAGGGCTAGGGAACTATGGCTACACCTTC
V gene: TRBV5-1
clone size: .
D gene: .
J gene: TRBJ1-2

CDR3 protein: CATSRGGQGAGGYTF
CDR3 DNA: TGTGCCACCAGCAGAGGGGGTCAGGGGGCAGGCGGCTACACCTTC
V gene: TRBV15
clone size: .
D gene: TRBD1
J gene: TRBJ1-2

CDR3 protein: CASSQGGGFYGYTF
CDR3 DNA: TGTGCCAGCAGCCAAGGGGGCGGGTTCTATGGCTACACCTTC
V gene: TRBV14
clone size: .
D gene: .
J gene: TRBJ1-2

CDR3 protein: CASSLGTNTDTQYF
CDR3 DNA: TGTGCCAGCAGCCTGGGGACAAACACAGATACGCAGTATTTT
V gene: TRBV11-3
clone size: .
D gene: .
J gene: TRBJ2-3

CDR3 protein: CASSLRGNYGYTF
CDR3 DNA: TGTGCCAGCAGTTTACGGGGTAACTATGGCTACACCTTC
V gene: TRBV27
clone size: few
D gene: .
J gene: TRBJ1-2

CDR3 protein: CATSRDTAATNTEAFF
CDR3 DNA: TGTGCCACCAGCAGAGATACGGCAGCGACGAACACTGAAGCTTTCTTT
V gene: TRBV15
clone size: few
D gene: .
J gene: TRBJ1-1

CDR3 protein: CASSLGASEVETQYF
CDR3 DNA: TGTGCCAGCAGCTTAGGGGCCTCGGAGGTAGAGACCCAGTACTTC
V gene: TRBV7-9
clone size: .
D gene: .
J gene: TRBJ2-5

CDR3 protein: CASSQRGLEYEQYF
CDR3 DNA: TGCGCCAGCAGTCAAAGGGGCCTGGAATACGAGCAGTACTTC
V gene: TRBV23-1
clone size: .
D gene: .
J gene: TRBJ2-7

CDR3 protein: CASSLTGYSYNEQFF
CDR3 DNA: TGTGCCAGCAGCTTGACAGGGTATTCCTACAATGAGCAGTTCTTC
V gene: TRBV13
clone size: .
D gene: TRBD1
J gene: TRBJ2-1

CDR3 protein: CAISLSLLRDRGNEQYF
CDR3 DNA: TGTGCCATCAGTCTAAGCCTCTTAAGGGACAGGGGTAACGAGCAGTACTTC
V gene: TRBV10-3
clone size: .
D gene: TRBD1
J gene: TRBJ2-7

CDR3 protein: CASSLYDRALGPNSPLHF
CDR3 DNA: TGCGCCAGCAGCTTGTACGACAGGGCCTTGGGCCCTAATTCACCCCTCCACTTT
V gene: TRBV5-1
clone size: .
D gene: TRBD1
J gene: TRBJ1-6

CDR3 protein: CASSLVRGGGYTF
CDR3 DNA: TGTGCCAGCAGCTTAGTCAGGGGTGGAGGCTACACCTTC
V gene: TRBV7-2
clone size: .
D gene: .
J gene: TRBJ1-2

CDR3 protein: CASSFQIASSYNEQFF
CDR3 DNA: TGTGCCAGCAGCTTCCAAATAGCGAGTTCCTACAATGAGCAGTTCTTC
V gene: TRBV7-2
clone size: .
D gene: .
J gene: TRBJ2-1

CDR3 protein: CASSPRRAEETQYF
CDR3 DNA: TGTGCCAGCAGCCCCCGCAGGGCAGAAGAGACCCAGTACTTC
V gene: TRBV7-2
clone size: .
D gene: .
J gene: TRBJ2-5